Listed below are T cell receptor beta chains from one sample, sequenced in a study of blood T cell repertoires in COVID-19. Produced via immunoSEQ multiplex PCR; TCRdb's table is partial and in-frame only. The repertoire holds about 56,000 clones, with more than 70% as singletons. Sequencing was performed on peripheral blood. Every receptor here comes from a human donor in a cohort sampled during active COVID-19. CDR3s include the opening cysteine and the closing phenylalanine or tryptophan. Each record gives: clone size, D gene, J gene, V gene, CDR3 protein, CDR3 DNA. The D gene is left open where the match is weak. Part of the rows lack a size; the others show once, few, many or a class for expanded clones.

NA	NA	TRBJ1-2	TRBV3-1/TRBV3-2	CASSLGTINYGYTF	TGTGCCAGCAGCCTGGGGACAATCAACTATGGCTACACCTTC
NA	NA	TRBJ2-7	TRBV6-6	CASSYRTQIYEQYF	TGTGCCAGCAGTTACCGGACTCAAATTTACGAGCAGTACTTC
NA	NA	TRBJ1-2	TRBV27	CASGGGALGGYTF	TGTGCCAGCGGTGGTGGGGCGTTGGGTGGCTACACCTTC
NA	TRBD2	TRBJ2-3	TRBV9	CASSVASSGGRTDTQYF	TGTGCCAGCAGCGTAGCATCTAGCGGGGGGCGAACAGATACGCAGTATTTT
NA	TRBD2	TRBJ2-1	TRBV7-8	CASSPTREAEQFF	TGTGCCAGCAGCCCCACCCGGGAGGCTGAGCAGTTCTTC
NA	TRBD2	TRBJ2-2	TRBV6-2/TRBV6-3	CASSHRLAGVTGELFF	TGTGCCAGCAGTCATAGACTAGCGGGTGTCACCGGGGAGCTGTTTTTT
NA	NA	TRBJ2-7	TRBV11-2	CASSSYAVAGVNHEQYF	TGTGCCAGCAGTTCCTATGCGGTGGCAGGGGTGAACCACGAGCAGTACTTC
NA	NA	TRBJ2-5	TRBV5-1	CACQLGGTSQETQYF	TGCGCCTGCCAGCTTGGAGGGACTTCCCAAGAGACCCAGTACTTC
NA	TRBD2	TRBJ2-1	TRBV7-2	CASSQLAGGLRGEQFF	TGTGCCAGCAGCCAATTAGCGGGGGGGCTTAGAGGTGAGCAGTTCTTC
NA	TRBD1	TRBJ2-2	TRBV9	CASSVPGTGTGELFF	TGTGCCAGCAGCGTACCCGGGACAGGGACCGGGGAGCTGTTTTTT
NA	TRBD2	TRBJ2-2	TRBV5-1	CASSLLAGNTGELFF	TGCGCCAGCAGCTTGCTAGCGGGGAACACCGGGGAGCTGTTTTTT
NA	TRBD2	TRBJ2-3	TRBV7-9	CASSSIGTSVDTQYF	TGTGCCAGCAGCAGTATAGGGACTAGCGTAGATACGCAGTATTTT
NA	NA	TRBJ1-5	TRBV21-1	CASSKRQGNQPQHF	TGTGCCAGCAGCAAAAGACAGGGCAATCAGCCCCAGCATTTT
NA	TRBD2	TRBJ2-1	TRBV7-2	CASSNGGLAHNEQFF	TGTGCCAGCAGCAACGGGGGACTAGCACACAATGAGCAGTTCTTC
NA	TRBD1	TRBJ2-7	TRBV7-9	CASSFTGGRYEQYF	TGTGCCAGCAGCTTCACAGGGGGGAGGTACGAGCAGTACTTC
NA	TRBD1	TRBJ1-2	TRBV7-2	CASSPDREYGYTF	TGTGCCAGCAGCCCAGACAGGGAATACGGCTACACCTTC
NA	NA	TRBJ2-1	TRBV27	CASSFGQGRSLEQFF	TGTGCCAGCAGTTTTGGGCAGGGGCGATCACTTGAGCAGTTCTTC
NA	NA	TRBJ2-7	TRBV11-2	CASRSGLAARWEQYF	TGTGCCAGTCGCTCGGGACTCGCGGCGAGATGGGAGCAGTACTTC
NA	NA	TRBJ2-6	TRBV18	CASSPPSGRRSSGANVLTF	TGTGCCAGCTCACCACCGTCCGGCAGGCGAAGCTCTGGGGCCAACGTCCTGACTTTC
once	TRBD1	TRBJ1-4	TRBV11-2	CASSLGTGEKLFF	TGTGCCAGCAGCCTGGGGACAGGGGAAAAACTGTTTTTT
once	TRBD1	TRBJ2-3	TRBV18	CASSPTGTGVLTQYF	TGTGCCAGCTCACCAACCGGGACAGGAGTACTGACGCAGTATTTT
few	TRBD1	TRBJ1-2	TRBV10-3	CAISAEDRGSYGYTF	TGTGCCATCAGTGCCGAGGACAGGGGGAGCTATGGCTACACCTTC
NA	TRBD1	TRBJ2-2	TRBV6-5	CASRGTGRGGELFF	TGTGCCAGCAGGGGGACAGGGCGAGGCGGGGAGCTGTTTTTT
NA	NA	TRBJ2-2	TRBV30	CAWFQGGYTGELFF	TGTGCCTGGTTCCAGGGGGGCTACACCGGGGAGCTGTTTTTT
NA	TRBD2	TRBJ2-3	TRBV7-6	CASSSLTRTSRRYTDTQYF	TGTGCCAGCAGCTCCTTAACTCGGACTAGCCGACGGTACACAGATACGCAGTATTTT
NA	TRBD1	TRBJ2-3	TRBV5-1	CASSATGVQDTQYF	TGCGCCAGCAGCGCGACAGGGGTGCAGGATACGCAGTATTTT
NA	NA	TRBJ2-7	TRBV10-1	CASNQGTYEQYF	TGCGCCAGCAATCAGGGTACCTACGAGCAGTACTTC
NA	TRBD2	TRBJ2-5	TRBV11-3	CASSLNSRGGRETQYF	TGTGCCAGCAGCTTGAATTCGCGGGGGGGCCGGGAGACCCAGTACTTC
NA	TRBD1	TRBJ1-1	TRBV12-3/TRBV12-4	CASSTGQGIEAFF	TGTGCCAGCAGTACGGGACAGGGGATCGAAGCTTTCTTT
NA	NA	TRBJ2-5	TRBV12-3/TRBV12-4	CASTSSPRGTQYF	TGTGCCAGCACCTCTTCTCCGCGGGGGACCCAGTACTTC
NA	TRBD2	TRBJ2-3	TRBV7-3	CASSLISGGGDTQYF	TGTGCCAGCAGCTTAATTAGCGGGGGTGGTGATACGCAGTATTTT
NA	NA	TRBJ2-5	TRBV18	CASSPGSQETQYF	TGTGCCAGCTCACCAGGGAGTCAAGAGACCCAGTACTTC
NA	TRBD1	TRBJ2-1	TRBV19	CASSMPQGAVGNEQFF	TGTGCCAGTAGTATGCCCCAGGGGGCGGTGGGAAATGAGCAGTTCTTC
NA	TRBD1	TRBJ1-5	TRBV27	CASSPYRGDQPQHF	TGTGCCAGCAGTCCATACAGGGGCGATCAGCCCCAGCATTTT
few	NA	TRBJ2-1	TRBV12-3/TRBV12-4	CASSPSPNEQFF	TGTGCCAGCAGCCCTTCCCCCAATGAGCAGTTCTTC
NA	NA	TRBJ1-2	TRBV4-1	CASSQDPNRDNYTF	TGCGCCAGCAGCCAAGATCCGAACAGGGATAACTACACCTTC
NA	TRBD1	TRBJ1-1	TRBV27	CASSFRETGDSNTEAFF	TGTGCCAGCAGTTTTCGAGAGACAGGGGATTCGAACACTGAAGCTTTCTTT
once	TRBD1	TRBJ1-2	TRBV29-1	CSVEVGARTGVGAYGYTF	TGCAGCGTTGAAGTAGGGGCCCGGACAGGGGTTGGGGCCTATGGCTACACCTTC
NA	NA	TRBJ1-1	TRBV12-3/TRBV12-4	CASSFFLTEAFF	TGTGCCAGCAGTTTTTTTCTGACTGAAGCTTTCTTT
once	NA	TRBJ2-5	TRBV19	CASSIAKGHIETQYF	TGTGCCAGTAGTATAGCGAAGGGACACATCGAGACCCAGTACTTC
NA	NA	TRBJ1-5	TRBV3-1/TRBV3-2	CASSQDMGREGVSNQPQHF	TGTGCCAGCAGCCAAGATATGGGACGGGAGGGTGTTAGCAATCAGCCCCAGCATTTT
NA	TRBD1	TRBJ2-1	TRBV6-5	CASSYSAGGDNEQFF	TGTGCCAGCAGTTACTCGGCAGGGGGAGACAATGAGCAGTTCTTC
NA	TRBD2	TRBJ2-7	TRBV5-4	CASSLSGGSYEQYF	TGTGCCAGCAGCCTTAGCGGGGGGTCCTACGAGCAGTACTTC
once	NA	TRBJ1-2	TRBV27	CASSLKGNYGYTF	TGTGCCAGCAGTTTAAAGGGGAACTATGGCTACACCTTC
NA	TRBD2	TRBJ2-7	TRBV3-1/TRBV3-2	CASSPGTSKDEQYF	TGTGCCAGCAGCCCCGGGACTAGTAAGGACGAGCAGTACTTC
NA	NA	TRBJ2-2	TRBV5-1	CASSTGQTGELFF	TGCGCCAGCAGCACCGGACAGACCGGGGAGCTGTTTTTT